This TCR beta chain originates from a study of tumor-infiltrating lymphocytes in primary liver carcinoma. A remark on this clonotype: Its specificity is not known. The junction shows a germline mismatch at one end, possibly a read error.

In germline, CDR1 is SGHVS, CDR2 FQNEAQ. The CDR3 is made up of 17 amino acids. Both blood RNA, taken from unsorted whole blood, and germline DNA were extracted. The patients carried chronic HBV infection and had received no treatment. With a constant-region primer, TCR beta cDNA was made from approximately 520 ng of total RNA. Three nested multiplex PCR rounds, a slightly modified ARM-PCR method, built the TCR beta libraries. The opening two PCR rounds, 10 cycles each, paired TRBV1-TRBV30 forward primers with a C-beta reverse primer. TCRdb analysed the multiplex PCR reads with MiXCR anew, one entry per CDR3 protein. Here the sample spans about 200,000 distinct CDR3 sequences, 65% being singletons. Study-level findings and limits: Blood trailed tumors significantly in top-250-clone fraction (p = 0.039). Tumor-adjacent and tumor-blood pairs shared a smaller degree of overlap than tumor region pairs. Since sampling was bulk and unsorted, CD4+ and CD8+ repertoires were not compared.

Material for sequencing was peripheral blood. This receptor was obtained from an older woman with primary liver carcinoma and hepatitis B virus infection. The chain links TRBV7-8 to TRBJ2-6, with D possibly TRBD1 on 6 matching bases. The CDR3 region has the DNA TGTGCCAACAGCATGGGTACACCAAGACAGGTGGCCAACGTCCTGACTTTC. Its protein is CANSMGTPRQVANVLTF.